This T cell receptor beta chain was observed in a study of Tregs in tolerant kidney transplant recipients. The study's findings and limits: Tregs expanded with activated donor B cells seemed most donor-specific. For some patients, primers changed over time, blocking nucleotide-level comparison.

Comments on this clone: As yet, its antigen is unknown. Read data end 3 residues before the CDR3 end; the end is taken from the germline J gene.

The data were produced by immunoSEQ multiplex PCR, yet TCRdb's version contains in-frame clones alone and is incomplete. Its table records 25,000 to 35,000 clones. Germline V CDR1 and CDR2: WSHSY, SAAADI. The CDR3 runs 14 residues. Trimming took 3 bases from V and 2 from J, leaving 9 bases between them. This chain links TRBV10-2 with TRBJ2-3; possible D gene TRBD2, 5 bases. The sequence derives from a human donor who received a combined kidney and bone marrow transplant. The sequencing used CD8+ T cells from blood, collected before the transplant. The part of the CDR3 DNA that was read is TGCGCCAGCAGTGAAGGGCGGGTCACAGATACG. Amino acids: CASSEGRVTDT. The complete CDR3 sequence is CASSEGRVTDTQYF.